The sequence of this T cell receptor beta chain was determined in a study of T cell responses to AZD1222 COVID-19 vaccine. The study, taken as a whole, reports: Females outnumbered males among donors, who were mostly white British; clonal diversity was possibly underestimated. The study found vaccine-associated CD4 TCRs spanning spike, dominant at 160-218 and 743-854.

Timing groups of about 4 and about 12 weeks for second doses were pooled. The germline V gene encodes CDR1 LNHNV and CDR2 YYDKDF (reference sequence). The CDR3 runs to 16 residues. V was cut by 0 bases and J by 7 bases, with 13 bases left in between. Measured with immunoSEQ multiplex PCR; TCRdb has only the in-frame clones, and not every one. The sample contains 180,000 or so clones, about 91% of which appear only once. As regards this clone: Its antigen is undetermined.

The chain links TRBV15 to TRBJ1-6, with D unresolved. This specimen consisted of peripheral blood, obtained 28 days after the second AZD1222 dose. The TCR sequence derives from an adult who received the AZD1222 COVID-19 vaccine. The DNA for the CDR3 is TGTGCCACCAGCAGAGAGAGGGTCATTAGGAATTCACCCCTCCACTTT. Amino acids: CATSRERVIRNSPLHF. Based on the CDR3 plus reference TRBV15 and TRBJ1-6, the full variable domain is DAMVIQNPRYQVTQFGKPVTLSCSQTLNHNVMYWYQQKSSQAPKLLFHYYDKDFNNEADTPDNFQSRRPNTSFCFLDIRSPGLGDTAMYLCATSRERVIRNSPLHFGNGTRLTVT.